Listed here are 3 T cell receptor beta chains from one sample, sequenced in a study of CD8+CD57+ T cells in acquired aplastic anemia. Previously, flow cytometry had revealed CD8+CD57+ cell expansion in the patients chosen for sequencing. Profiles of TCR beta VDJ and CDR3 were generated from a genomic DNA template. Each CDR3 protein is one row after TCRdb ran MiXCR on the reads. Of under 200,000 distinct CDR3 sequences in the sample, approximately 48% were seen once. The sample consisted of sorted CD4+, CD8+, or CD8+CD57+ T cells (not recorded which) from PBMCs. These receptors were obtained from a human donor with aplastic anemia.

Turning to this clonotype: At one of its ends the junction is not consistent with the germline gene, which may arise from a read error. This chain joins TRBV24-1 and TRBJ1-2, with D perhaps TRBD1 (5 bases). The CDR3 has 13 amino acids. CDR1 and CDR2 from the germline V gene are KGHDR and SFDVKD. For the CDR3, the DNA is TGTACCACCCCCAACGCAGGGAGCCATGGCTACACCTTC. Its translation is CTTPNAGSHGYTF.

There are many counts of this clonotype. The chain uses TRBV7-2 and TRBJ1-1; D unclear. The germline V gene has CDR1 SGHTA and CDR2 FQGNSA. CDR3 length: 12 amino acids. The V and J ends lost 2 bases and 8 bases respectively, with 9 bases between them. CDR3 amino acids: CASSLPPREAFF. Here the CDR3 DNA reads TGTGCCAGCAGCTTACCCCCCCGGGAAGCTTTCTTT. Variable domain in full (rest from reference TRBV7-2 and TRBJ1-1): GAGVSQSPSNKVTEKGKDVELRCDPISGHTALYWYRQSLGQGLEFLIYFQGNSAPDKSGLPSDRFSAERTGGSVSTLTIQRTQQEDSAVYLCASSLPPREAFFGQGTRLTVV.

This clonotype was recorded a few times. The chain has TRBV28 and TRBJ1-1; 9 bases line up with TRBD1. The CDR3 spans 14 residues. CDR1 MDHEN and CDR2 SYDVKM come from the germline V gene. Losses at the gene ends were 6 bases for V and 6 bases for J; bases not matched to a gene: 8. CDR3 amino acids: CASRHGDRVAEAFF. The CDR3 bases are TGTGCCAGCAGACACGGGGACAGGGTCGCTGAAGCTTTCTTT.